Sequencing of this T cell receptor (beta chain) was carried out in a study of PD-1 blockade in mismatch repair-deficient tumors. About the study: Patients had around 12 mismatch repair-deficient cancer types, all previously treated and progressing. The study, taken as a whole, reports: Rapid post-treatment expansion, then contraction, generally preceding radiologic response, marked tumor-resident clones.

The CDR3 contains 16 residues. Germline V CDR1 and CDR2: SEHNR, FQNEAQ (reference sequence). V lost 0 bases to trimming and J lost 4 bases; unmatched junction nucleotides: 6. Some clones are missing from TCRdb's copy, which holds only in-frame ones; the method was immunoSEQ multiplex PCR. The sample yields 80,000 to 100,000 clones, approximately 84% seen once. PCR or immunohistochemistry showed mismatch repair deficiency in every enrolled patient. A note on this clone: Its matching antigen is unknown.

The receptor was isolated from an adult with mismatch repair-deficient cancer. The chain has TRBV7-9 and TRBJ2-5, with 9 bases aligning to TRBD2. The starting material was peripheral blood, obtained 12 weeks after starting pembrolizumab. The CDR3 DNA follows: TGTGCCAGCAGCTTAGCGGGGCGGGAGGGACGAGAGACCCAGTACTTC. Translating gives CASSLAGREGRETQYF.